These 8 T cell receptor beta chains were sequenced from one sample in a study of OX40 agonist ivuxolimab in advanced cancers. Only in-frame clones appear in the TCRdb table, and some are missing; sequencing was by immunoSEQ multiplex PCR. The data show 75,000 to 80,000 clones, approximately 95% seen once. The sequencing here drew on CD4+ or CD8+ T cells sorted from blood, taken in a trial of the OX40 agonist ivuxolimab. These receptors were collected from an adult with an advanced solid tumor such as melanoma, head and neck, liver or kidney cancer.

V usage is TRBV11-1 and J usage is TRBJ2-5; TRBD2 agrees at 11 bases. CDR1 and CDR2 from the germline V gene are SGHAT and FQDESV (reference sequence). The CDR3 loop spans 17 amino acids. V lost 5 bases and J lost 5; bases outside the gene matches: 13. The chain's CDR3 is CASSPNRLAGSWETQYF. In DNA, the CDR3 is TGTGCCAGCAGCCCAAACCGACTAGCGGGGAGCTGGGAGACCCAGTACTTC.

The V and J genes are TRBV7-9 and TRBJ2-3; maybe TRBD2 (5 bases). Germline V CDR1 and CDR2: SEHNR, FQNEAQ (reference sequence). The CDR3 contains 13 residues. The V and J ends lost 5 bases and 5 bases respectively, with 11 bases between them. The chain's CDR3 is CASSPTGRDTQYF. The CDR3 DNA reads TGTGCCAGCAGCCCGACGGGGAGAGATACGCAGTATTTT.

J is TRBJ2-7 and V is TRBV27; TRBD1 aligns across 8 bases. Germline assignment: CDR1 MNHEY and CDR2 SMNVEV (reference sequence). Losses at the gene ends were 5 bases for V and 0 bases for J; bases not matched to a gene: 3. The CDR3 length is 14 residues. For the CDR3, the DNA is TGTGCCAGCAGTCTCAGGGGGCTCTCCTACGAGCAGTACTTC. Amino acids: CASSLRGLSYEQYF.

The chain employs TRBV27 and TRBJ1-2; D perhaps matches TRBD1 (6 bases). Germline CDR1 MNHEY, CDR2 SMNVEV (reference sequence). This CDR3 contains 14 residues. V lost 2 bases, J lost 3 bases, and 10 bases lay in between. CDR3 loop: CASSLGGSYYGYTF. In DNA, the CDR3 is TGTGCCAGCAGTTTAGGGGGCAGCTACTATGGCTACACCTTC.

The rearrangement uses TRBV11-2 and TRBJ2-6; D may be TRBD1 or TRBD2 (5 bases each). Germline-derived CDR1 and CDR2 are SGHAT and FQNNGV. This CDR3 has 16 amino acids. The ends were cut back, 4 bases at V and 3 bases at J, with 13 bases in the middle. CDR3 DNA: TGTGCCAGCAGCTCCGCAGGGACGATTGGGGCCAACGTCCTGACTTTC. It yields the protein CASSSAGTIGANVLTF.

V is TRBV28 and J is TRBJ2-1; 13 bases map to TRBD2. The CDR3 loop spans 17 amino acids. The V segment lost 6 bases and the J segment 5 bases; nucleotides outside the gene matches: 10. Germline assignment: CDR1 MDHEN and CDR2 SYDVKM. The CDR3 region is CASRAHGTSGVDNEQFF. For the CDR3, the DNA is TGTGCCAGCAGGGCCCACGGGACTAGCGGGGTGGACAATGAGCAGTTCTTC.

This chain uses TRBV27 with TRBJ2-7; the match to TRBD2 covers 13 bases. CDR3 length: 17 amino acids. With 3 bases clipped from V and 6 bases from J, the junction kept 11 bases outside the gene matches. Germline lookup yields CDR1 MNHEY and CDR2 SMNVEV (reference sequence). CDR3 residues: CASSFLLAGGPSTEQYF. CDR3 in DNA: TGTGCCAGCAGTTTCCTACTAGCGGGGGGGCCCTCAACCGAGCAGTACTTC.

This rearrangement joins TRBV25-1 to TRBJ2-3; the D gene is possibly TRBD2 (7 bases). The CDR3 covers 16 residues. The V gene's germline CDR1 is MGHDK and CDR2 SYGVNS. Between the trimmed V and J ends, which lost 4 bases and 2 bases, there was a span of 16 bases. CDR3 sequence reads: CASSGGRGHHTDTQYF. The CDR3 DNA is TGTGCCAGCAGTGGGGGGCGGGGGCATCACACAGATACGCAGTATTTT.